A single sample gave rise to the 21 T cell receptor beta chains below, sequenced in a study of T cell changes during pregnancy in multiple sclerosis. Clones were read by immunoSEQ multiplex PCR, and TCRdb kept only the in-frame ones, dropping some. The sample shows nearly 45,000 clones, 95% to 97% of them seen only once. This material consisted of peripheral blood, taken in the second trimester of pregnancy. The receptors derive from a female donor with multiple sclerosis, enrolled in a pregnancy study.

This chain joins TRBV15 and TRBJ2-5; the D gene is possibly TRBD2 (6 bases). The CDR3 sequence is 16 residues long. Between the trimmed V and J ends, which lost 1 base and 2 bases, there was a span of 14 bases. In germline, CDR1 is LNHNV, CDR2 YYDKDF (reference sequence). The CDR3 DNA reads TGTGCCACCAGCAGAGGGCTAGCGACCCTTCAAGAGACCCAGTACTTC. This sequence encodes CATSRGLATLQETQYF.

The CDR3 DNA sequence: TGTGCCAGCTCACCACCGTCCATGAACACTGAAGCTTTCTTT. Translated, it gives CASSPPSMNTEAFF. The rearrangement uses TRBV18 and TRBJ1-1; D not resolved. Trimming removed 0 bases at V and 0 bases at J, with 5 bases between. The germline V gene encodes CDR1 KGHSH and CDR2 LQKENI. The length of the CDR3 is 14 residues.

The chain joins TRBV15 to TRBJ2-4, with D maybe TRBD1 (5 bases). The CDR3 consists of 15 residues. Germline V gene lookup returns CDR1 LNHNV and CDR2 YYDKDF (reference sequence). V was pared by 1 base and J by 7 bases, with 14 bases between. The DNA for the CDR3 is TGTGCCACCAGCAGAGGGCAGGGCGATTGGAACATTCAGTACTTC. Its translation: CATSRGQGDWNIQYF.

CDR3 region: CASKQGIPTEAFF. CDR3 nucleotide sequence: TGTGCCAGCAAACAGGGAATACCCACTGAAGCTTTCTTT. The chain couples TRBV2 to TRBJ1-1; tentatively, D is TRBD1 (6 bases). This CDR3 contains 13 residues. Germline loops: CDR1 SNHLY, CDR2 FYNNEI. The germline V and J ends were trimmed by 7 bases and 4 bases, with 13 bases remaining between them. The entire variable domain, with the rest obtained from reference TRBV2 and TRBJ1-1, is as follows: EPEVTQTPSHQVTQMGQEVILRCVPISNHLYFYWYRQILGQKVEFLVSFYNNEISEKSEIFDDQFSVERPDGSNFTLKIRSTKLEDSAMYFCASKQGIPTEAFFGQGTRLTVV.

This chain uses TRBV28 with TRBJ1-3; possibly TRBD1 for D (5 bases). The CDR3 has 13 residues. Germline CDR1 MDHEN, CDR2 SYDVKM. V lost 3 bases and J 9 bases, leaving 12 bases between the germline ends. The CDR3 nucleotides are TGTGCCAGCAGTTTCACAGGTTACGGCACCATATATTTT. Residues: CASSFTGYGTIYF.

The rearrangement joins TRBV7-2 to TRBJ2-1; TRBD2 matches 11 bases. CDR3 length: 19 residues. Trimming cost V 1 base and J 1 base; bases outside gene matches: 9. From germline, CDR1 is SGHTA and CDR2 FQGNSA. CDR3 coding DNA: TGTGCCAGCAGCTTAGGATGGCTAGCGGGAGGTGCGTCCTACAATGAGCAGTTCTTC. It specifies CASSLGWLAGGASYNEQFF.

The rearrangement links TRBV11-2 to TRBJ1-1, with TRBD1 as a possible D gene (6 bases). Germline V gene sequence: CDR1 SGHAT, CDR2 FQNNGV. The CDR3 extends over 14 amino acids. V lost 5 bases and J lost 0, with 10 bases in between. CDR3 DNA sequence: TGTGCCAGCAGCCTCGGACAGATGAACACTGAAGCTTTCTTT. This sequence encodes CASSLGQMNTEAFF.

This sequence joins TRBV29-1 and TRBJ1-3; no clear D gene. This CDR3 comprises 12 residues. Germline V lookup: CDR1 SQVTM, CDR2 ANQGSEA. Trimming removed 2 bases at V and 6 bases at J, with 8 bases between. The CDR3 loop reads CSVEPLLNTIYF. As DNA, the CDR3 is TGCAGCGTTGAACCCCTCCTAAACACCATATATTTT.

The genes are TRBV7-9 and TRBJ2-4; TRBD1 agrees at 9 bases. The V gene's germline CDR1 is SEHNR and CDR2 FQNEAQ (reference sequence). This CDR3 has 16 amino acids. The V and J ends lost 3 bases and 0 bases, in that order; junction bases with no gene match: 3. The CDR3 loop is CASSLGTGLAKNIQYF. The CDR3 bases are TGTGCCAGCAGCTTGGGGACAGGGTTAGCCAAAAACATTCAGTACTTC.

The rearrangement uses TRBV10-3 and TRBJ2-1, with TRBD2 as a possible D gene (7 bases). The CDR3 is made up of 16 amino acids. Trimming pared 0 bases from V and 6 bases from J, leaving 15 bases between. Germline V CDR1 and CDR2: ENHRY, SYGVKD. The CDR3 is CAISESRGGASNEQFF. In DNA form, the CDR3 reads TGTGCCATCAGTGAGTCGAGGGGGGGCGCTTCCAATGAGCAGTTCTTC.

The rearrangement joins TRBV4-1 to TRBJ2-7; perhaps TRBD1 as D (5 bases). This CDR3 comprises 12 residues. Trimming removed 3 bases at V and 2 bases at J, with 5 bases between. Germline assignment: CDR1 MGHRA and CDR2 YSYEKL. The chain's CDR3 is CASSQGPYEQYF. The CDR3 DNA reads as TGCGCCAGCAGCCAGGGGCCCTACGAGCAGTACTTC.

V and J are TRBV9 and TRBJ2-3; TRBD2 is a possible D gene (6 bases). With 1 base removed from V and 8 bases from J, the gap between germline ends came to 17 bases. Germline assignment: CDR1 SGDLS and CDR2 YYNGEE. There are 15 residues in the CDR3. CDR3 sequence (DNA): TGTGCCAGCAGCGTAAGTCCCGCGGGGACCTTTACGCAGTATTTT. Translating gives CASSVSPAGTFTQYF.

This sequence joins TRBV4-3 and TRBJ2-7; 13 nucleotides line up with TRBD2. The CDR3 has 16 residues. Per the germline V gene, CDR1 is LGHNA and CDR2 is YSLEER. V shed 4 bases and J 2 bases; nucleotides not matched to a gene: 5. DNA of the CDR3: TGCGCCAGCAGCCCCACTAGCGGGGGGGCCCCCTACGAGCAGTACTTC. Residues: CASSPTSGGAPYEQYF.

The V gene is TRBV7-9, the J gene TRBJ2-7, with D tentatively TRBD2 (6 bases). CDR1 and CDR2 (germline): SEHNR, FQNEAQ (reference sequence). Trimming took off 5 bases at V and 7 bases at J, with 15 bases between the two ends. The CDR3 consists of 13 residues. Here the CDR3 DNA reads TGTGCCAGCAGCATGGGACTTCGGGCGGAGCAGTACTTC. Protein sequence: CASSMGLRAEQYF.

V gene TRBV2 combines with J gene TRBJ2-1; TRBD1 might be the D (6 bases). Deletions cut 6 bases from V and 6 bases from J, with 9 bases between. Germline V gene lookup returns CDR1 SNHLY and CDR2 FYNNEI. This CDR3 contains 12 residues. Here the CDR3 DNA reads TGTGCCAGCAGGACAGGTTCCAATGAGCAGTTCTTC. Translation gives CASRTGSNEQFF.

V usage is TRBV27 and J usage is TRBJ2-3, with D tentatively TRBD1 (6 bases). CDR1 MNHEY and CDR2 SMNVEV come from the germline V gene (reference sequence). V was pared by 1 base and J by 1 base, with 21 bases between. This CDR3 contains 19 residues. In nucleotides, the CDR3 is TGTGCCAGCAGTTTATACGCAGGGGATTCTCATTCTGGCACAGATACGCAGTATTTT. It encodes CASSLYAGDSHSGTDTQYF.

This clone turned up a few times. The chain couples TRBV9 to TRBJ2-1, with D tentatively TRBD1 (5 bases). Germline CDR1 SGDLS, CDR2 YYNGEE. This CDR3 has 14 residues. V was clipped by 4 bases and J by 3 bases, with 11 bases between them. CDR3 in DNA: TGTGCCAGCAGCTCAACGACAGTCTACAATGAGCAGTTCTTC. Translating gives CASSSTTVYNEQFF. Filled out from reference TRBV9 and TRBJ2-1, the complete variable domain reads DSGVTQTPKHLITATGQRVTLRCSPRSGDLSVYWYQQSLDQGLQFLIQYYNGEERAKGNILERFSAQQFPDLHSELNLSSLELGDSALYFCASSSTTVYNEQFFGPGTRLTVL.

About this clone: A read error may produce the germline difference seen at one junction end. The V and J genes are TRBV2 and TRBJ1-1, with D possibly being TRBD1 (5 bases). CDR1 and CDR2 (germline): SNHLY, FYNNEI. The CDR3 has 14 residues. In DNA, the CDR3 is TGTGTCAGCAGATTATATGACAGGAACACTGAAGCTTTCTTT. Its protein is CVSRLYDRNTEAFF.

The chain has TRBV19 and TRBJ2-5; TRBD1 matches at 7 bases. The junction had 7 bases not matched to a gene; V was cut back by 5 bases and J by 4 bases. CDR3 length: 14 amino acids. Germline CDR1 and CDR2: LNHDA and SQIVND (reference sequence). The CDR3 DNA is TGTGCCAGTAGTTTGACAGGGTTTGCAGAGACCCAGTACTTC. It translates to CASSLTGFAETQYF.

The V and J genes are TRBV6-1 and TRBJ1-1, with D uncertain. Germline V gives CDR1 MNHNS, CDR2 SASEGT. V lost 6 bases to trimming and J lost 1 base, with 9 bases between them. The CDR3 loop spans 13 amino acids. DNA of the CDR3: TGTGCCAGCAGCAACAGAGCGAACACTGAAGCTTTCTTT. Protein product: CASSNRANTEAFF.

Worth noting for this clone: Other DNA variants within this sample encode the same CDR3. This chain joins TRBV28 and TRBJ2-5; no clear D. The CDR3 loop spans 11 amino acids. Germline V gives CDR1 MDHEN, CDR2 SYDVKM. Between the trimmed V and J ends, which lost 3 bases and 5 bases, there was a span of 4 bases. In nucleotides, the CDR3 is TGTGCCAGCAGTTTCGGGGAGACCCAGTACTTC. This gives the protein CASSFGETQYF.